This entry features one TCR beta chain sequence. The data were produced by immunoSEQ multiplex PCR, yet TCRdb's version contains in-frame clones alone and is incomplete. The sample includes approximately 150,000 clones, around four fifths of them seen just once. The sample belongs to a study of blood T cell repertoires in COVID-19. Study context: Collection of acute and convalescent COVID-19 samples took place in the United States, Italy and Spain.

Per germline, CDR1 SGHRS and CDR2 YFSETQ. This CDR3 has 15 residues. Trimming pared 0 bases from V and 3 bases from J, leaving 13 bases between. The rearrangement links TRBV5-1 to TRBJ2-7; weak D call: TRBD2 (6 bases). Sequencing input: PBMCs or T cells enriched from blood (not recorded which). This TCR was sampled from a woman aged 40 to 50 who had recovered from COVID-19. Here the CDR3 reads CASSLDGAGNYEQYF. CDR3 in DNA: TGCGCCAGCAGCTTGGACGGGGCGGGAAACTACGAGCAGTACTTC.